The subject of this entry is one T cell receptor beta chain. Its antigen is still unknown. These data belong to a study of cytomegalovirus exposure and HLA in healthy donors. Overall study findings and caveats: As a later analysis showed, a missense DCLRE1C variant was linked to trimming of TCR beta V- and J-genes. The authors assumed roughly uniform sequencing depth across donors for presence/absence analyses. An ancestry cluster, one associated with Asian ancestry, reportedly showed fewer N-insertions than the 666-donor mean in a later analysis.

The PCR was carried out with 60 Vbeta primers and 13 Jbeta primers. This table comes from immunoSEQ multiplex PCR, and its TCRdb copy is limited to in-frame clones, with some not included. The table shows some 200,000 clones, with just under 80% occurring only once. Donors likely had unrecorded immune exposures despite being nominally healthy when sampled. Deletions cut 2 bases from V and 2 bases from J, with 13 bases between. The germline V gene has CDR1 SGHTA and CDR2 FQGNSA. The CDR3 has 15 amino acids. Specimen: PBMCs. The chain couples TRBV7-2 to TRBJ2-7; possible D gene TRBD1, 6 bases. The source of this sequence is a female donor in good health and CMV-seronegative. DNA for the CDR3: TGTGCCAGCAGCTTAATGGGACACGTAACCTACGAGCAGTACTTC. It codes for CASSLMGHVTYEQYF.